This passage covers 22 T cell receptor beta chains from one sample sequenced in a study of blood T cell repertoires in COVID-19 (dated by TCRdb to 2019 to 2021). The library was generated by the immunoSEQ multiplex PCR assay. TCRdb took this table from immuneACCESS and kept in-frame rearrangements with V and J called. Such tables lack part of the clones; where checked against another copy, unresolved V genes explain under half of the gap, and the rest is unexplained. This sample holds fewer than 120,000 clones; just over 75% were observed only once. The top ten constitute 3.8% of the sample. The specimen was peripheral blood. Every receptor here comes from a woman of 80 years or more with acute or convalescent COVID-19.

The J gene is TRBJ2-3, the V gene TRBV19; 8 positions agree with TRBD1. Germline loops: CDR1 LNHDA, CDR2 SQIVND (reference sequence). V shed 3 bases, J shed 5 bases, and the junction held 10 bases outside the gene matches. This CDR3 comprises 16 residues. In DNA form, the CDR3 reads TGTGCCAGTAGTATCCCGGGGACAGGTGGTGGAGATACGCAGTATTTT. Its protein product is CASSIPGTGGGDTQYF.

This clone was seen once. The chain combines TRBV18 with TRBJ1-4; TRBD1 aligns across 8 bases. With 3 bases clipped from V and 4 bases from J, the junction kept 4 bases outside the gene matches. The germline CDR1 and CDR2 sequences are KGHSH and LQKENI. CDR3 size: 15 residues. DNA for the CDR3: TGTGCCAGCTCACCCCCCGGACAGGGTAATGAAAAACTGTTTTTT. Its translation: CASSPPGQGNEKLFF.

J is TRBJ1-1 and V is TRBV6-5, with a weak D call TRBD1 (5 bases). The V end was cut by 6 bases, the J end by 4 bases, with 15 bases between. Germline V lookup: CDR1 MNHEY, CDR2 SVGAGI. The CDR3 contains 14 residues. The CDR3 sequence is CASSSLGEGTEAFF. CDR3 DNA: TGTGCCAGCAGCTCCTTGGGGGAGGGCACTGAAGCTTTCTTT.

The chain employs TRBV9 and TRBJ1-1; D is possibly TRBD1 (6 bases). This CDR3 has 14 amino acids. CDR1 is SGDLS and CDR2 is YYNGEE in the germline V gene. Trimming took 4 bases from V and 8 from J, leaving 18 bases between them. Here the CDR3 DNA reads TGTGCCAGCAGCCCTCCCCCGGGGGGGCCAGAAGCTTTCTTT. This sequence encodes CASSPPPGGPEAFF. Full variable domain (remainder filled in from reference TRBV9 and TRBJ1-1): DSGVTQTPKHLITATGQRVTLRCSPRSGDLSVYWYQQSLDQGLQFLIQYYNGEERAKGNILERFSAQQFPDLHSELNLSSLELGDSALYFCASSPPPGGPEAFFGQGTRLTVV.

V is TRBV10-2 and J is TRBJ1-1; 8 bases are a match to TRBD1. V trimming: 6 bases; J trimming: 5 bases; junction bases outside the gene matches: 8. CDR1 is WSHSY and CDR2 is SAAADI in the germline V gene. This CDR3 contains 14 residues. The CDR3 protein is CASRFPGGFTEAFF. The CDR3 nucleotides read TGCGCCAGCAGATTCCCAGGGGGCTTTACTGAAGCTTTCTTT.

The chain combines TRBV12-5 with TRBJ2-1, with no clear D. The CDR3 has 12 amino acids. The V and J ends lost 5 bases and 14 bases respectively, with 16 bases between them. Germline CDR1 LGHNT, CDR2 FRNRAP. The CDR3 DNA reads as TGTGCTAGTGGTGCCGGTGGGCAAGAGAAGTTCTTC. This gives the protein CASGAGGQEKFF.

This clone occurred once. J is TRBJ2-1 and V is TRBV4-3, with TRBD1 identical over 7 bases. J lost 5 bases, V lost 0 bases, and 10 bases had no gene match. Looked up from germline, CDR1 is LGHNA and CDR2 is YSLEER. The CDR3 is 17 amino acids. The CDR3 reads CASSQEYLGGLHNEQFF. The CDR3 nucleotides are TGCGCCAGCAGCCAAGAGTATCTAGGGGGCCTACACAATGAGCAGTTCTTC.

This clone was counted a few times. The chain employs TRBV5-1 and TRBJ2-5; 7 bases line up with TRBD2. This CDR3 contains 14 residues. The V gene end was trimmed by 0 bases and the J gene end by 5 bases; junction bases not matched to a gene: 4. CDR1 is SGHRS, CDR2 YFSETQ, per germline. The CDR3 protein is CASSLDAGAETQYF. DNA of the CDR3: TGCGCCAGCAGCTTGGACGCGGGAGCGGAGACCCAGTACTTC.

This sequence joins TRBV28 and TRBJ2-2; TRBD1 aligns across 9 bases. The trim removed 7 bases at V and 2 bases at J, leaving 8 bases unmatched. The CDR3 totals 16 residues. Germline values: CDR1 MDHEN, CDR2 SYDVKM. The CDR3 here is CASTSKGQGNTGELFF. CDR3 nucleotide sequence: TGTGCCAGCACCAGTAAGGGACAGGGTAACACCGGGGAGCTGTTTTTT.

The V gene is TRBV4-1, the J gene TRBJ2-7; D may be TRBD2 (5 bases). V lost 4 bases to trimming and J lost 4 bases, with 11 bases between them. Germline CDR1 reads MGHRA; CDR2 reads YSYEKL. The CDR3 covers 13 residues. The CDR3 DNA is TGCGCCAGCAGCCCCTGGACTGGATACGAGCAGTACTTC. This translates into CASSPWTGYEQYF.

The chain joins TRBV11-2 to TRBJ1-3; D unclear. CDR1 is SGHAT, CDR2 FQNNGV, per germline. The CDR3 has 18 residues. The V end was cut by 6 bases, the J end by 4 bases, with 25 bases between. CDR3 bases: TGTGCCAGCAGACACTATAACGATACCGGTGAGAGGGGAAACACCATATATTTT. This gives the protein CASRHYNDTGERGNTIYF.

The chain is built from TRBV6-1 and TRBJ2-4, with 10 bases aligning to TRBD2. V shed 1 base and J 0 bases; nucleotides not matched to a gene: 12. Germline V CDR1 and CDR2: MNHNS, SASEGT. The CDR3 sequence is 20 residues long. DNA for the CDR3: TGTGCCAGCAGTGAAGATTTCCTAGCGGGGGTTTCGGTAGCCAAAAACATTCAGTACTTC. Residues: CASSEDFLAGVSVAKNIQYF.

V gene TRBV28 combines with J gene TRBJ2-5; 7 positions match TRBD1. Trimming removed 5 bases from V and 9 bases from J; junction bases left unmatched: 9. The CDR3 has 13 residues. Looked up from germline, CDR1 is MDHEN and CDR2 is SYDVKM. CDR3 DNA: TGTGCCAGCAGTGGACAGGACGGCTGGGCCCAGTACTTC. Residues: CASSGQDGWAQYF.

This clone was found once. V gene TRBV30 combines with J gene TRBJ2-5; TRBD1 might be the D (6 bases). The germline V gene encodes CDR1 GTSNPN and CDR2 SVGIG (reference sequence). Trimming left V 4 bases short and J 6 bases short, with 9 bases between. The CDR3 is 11 residues long. In DNA form, the CDR3 reads TGTGCCTGGAACAGGGCCAAGACCCAGTACTTC. Amino acids: CAWNRAKTQYF. The full variable domain, completed using reference TRBV30 and TRBJ2-5, is SQTIHQWPATLVQPVGSPLSLECTVEGTSNPNLYWYRQAAGRGLQLLFYSVGIGQISSEVPQNLSASRPQDRQFILSSKKLLLSDSGFYLCAWNRAKTQYFGPGTRLLVL.

This chain links TRBV11-1 with TRBJ2-1; TRBD1 aligns across 7 bases. Trimming cost V 0 bases and J 9 bases; bases outside gene matches: 5. This CDR3 is built from 14 residues. Germline CDR1 and CDR2: SGHAT and FQDESV (reference sequence). DNA of the CDR3: TGTGCCAGCAGCTTAGCCACAGGGGTTGGTGAGCAGTTCTTC. As protein: CASSLATGVGEQFF.

CDR3 amino acids: CASRLAPNSYEQYF. The CDR3 region has the DNA TGTGCCAGCAGACTAGCCCCAAACTCCTACGAGCAGTACTTC. V usage is TRBV2 and J usage is TRBJ2-7, with D maybe TRBD2 (6 bases). Germline-derived CDR1 and CDR2 are SNHLY and FYNNEI. The CDR3 length is 14 residues. V lost 6 bases to trimming and J lost 0 bases, with 12 bases between them.

This clone was recorded only once. This chain connects TRBV6-5 to TRBJ1-2; the match to TRBD1 covers 10 bases. The CDR3 loop spans 16 amino acids. CDR1 and CDR2 from the germline V gene are MNHEY and SVGAGI. Losses at the gene ends were 0 bases for V and 5 bases for J; bases not matched to a gene: 6. The CDR3 reads CASSYSRTGGGYGYTF. The CDR3 coding sequence is TGTGCCAGCAGTTACTCCCGGACAGGGGGTGGGTATGGCTACACCTTC.

The rearrangement links TRBV24-1 to TRBJ2-1, with 14 bases matching TRBD2. The germline gives CDR1 KGHDR, CDR2 SFDVKD. This CDR3 has 16 amino acids. Trimming removed 3 bases from V and 12 bases from J; junction bases left unmatched: 9. CDR3 sequence: CATSDPGLAGAGGQFF. CDR3 sequence (DNA): TGTGCCACCAGTGATCCGGGACTAGCGGGGGCGGGAGGGCAGTTCTTC.

V usage is TRBV3-1 (or the pseudogene TRBV3-2) and J usage is TRBJ2-1; 9 nucleotides align to TRBD1. The V segment lost 2 bases and the J segment 6 bases; nucleotides outside the gene matches: 2. Germline V gene lookup returns CDR1 LGHDT and CDR2 YNNKEL (reference sequence). This CDR3 is 14 amino acids long. The CDR3 region has the DNA TGTGCCAGCAGCCAATGGGACAGGGTCAATGAGCAGTTCTTC. This encodes CASSQWDRVNEQFF.

V is TRBV30 and J is TRBJ1-5; 9 bases match TRBD1. The CDR3 is 13 amino acids. The germline V gene has CDR1 GTSNPN and CDR2 SVGIG (reference sequence). Germline trimming cut 6 bases from V and 4 bases from J; bases unmatched to any gene: 4. This chain's CDR3 is CACQGQGNQPQHF. In DNA form, the CDR3 reads TGTGCCTGCCAGGGACAGGGAAATCAGCCCCAGCATTTT.

This rearrangement joins TRBV5-1 to TRBJ2-6; D unclear. The germline gives CDR1 SGHRS, CDR2 YFSETQ. This CDR3 contains 15 residues. Trimming shortened V by 4 bases and J by 1 base, and 9 bases separated the two germline ends. In nucleotides, the CDR3 is TGCGCCAGCAGCCCGGAGAGTTCTGGGGCCAACGTCCTGACTTTC. Translated, it gives CASSPESSGANVLTF.

V and J are TRBV6-5 and TRBJ1-1; maybe TRBD1 (5 bases). Trimming removed 0 bases at V and 4 bases at J, with 12 bases between. Germline V gene lookup returns CDR1 MNHEY and CDR2 SVGAGI. The CDR3 is 15 residues long. The CDR3 loop is CASSYSAGSATEAFF. CDR3 DNA: TGTGCCAGCAGTTACTCAGCAGGGTCGGCCACTGAAGCTTTCTTT.